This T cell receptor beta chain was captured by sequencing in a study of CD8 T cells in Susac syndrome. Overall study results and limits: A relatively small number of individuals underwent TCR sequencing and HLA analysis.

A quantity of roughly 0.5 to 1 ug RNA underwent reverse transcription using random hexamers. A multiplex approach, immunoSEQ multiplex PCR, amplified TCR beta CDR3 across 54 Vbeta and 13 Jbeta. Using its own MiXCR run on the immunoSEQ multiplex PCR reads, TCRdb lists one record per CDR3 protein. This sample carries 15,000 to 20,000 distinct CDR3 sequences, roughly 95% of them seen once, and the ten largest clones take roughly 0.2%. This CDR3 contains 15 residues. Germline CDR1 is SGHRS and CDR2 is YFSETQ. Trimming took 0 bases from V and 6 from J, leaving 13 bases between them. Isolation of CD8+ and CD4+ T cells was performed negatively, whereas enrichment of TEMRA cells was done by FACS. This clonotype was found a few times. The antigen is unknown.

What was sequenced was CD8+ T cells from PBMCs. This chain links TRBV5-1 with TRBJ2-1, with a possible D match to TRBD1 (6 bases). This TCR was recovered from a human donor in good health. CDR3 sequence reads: CASSLGPGALNEQFF. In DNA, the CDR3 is TGCGCCAGCAGCTTGGGTCCAGGGGCCCTCAATGAGCAGTTCTTC.